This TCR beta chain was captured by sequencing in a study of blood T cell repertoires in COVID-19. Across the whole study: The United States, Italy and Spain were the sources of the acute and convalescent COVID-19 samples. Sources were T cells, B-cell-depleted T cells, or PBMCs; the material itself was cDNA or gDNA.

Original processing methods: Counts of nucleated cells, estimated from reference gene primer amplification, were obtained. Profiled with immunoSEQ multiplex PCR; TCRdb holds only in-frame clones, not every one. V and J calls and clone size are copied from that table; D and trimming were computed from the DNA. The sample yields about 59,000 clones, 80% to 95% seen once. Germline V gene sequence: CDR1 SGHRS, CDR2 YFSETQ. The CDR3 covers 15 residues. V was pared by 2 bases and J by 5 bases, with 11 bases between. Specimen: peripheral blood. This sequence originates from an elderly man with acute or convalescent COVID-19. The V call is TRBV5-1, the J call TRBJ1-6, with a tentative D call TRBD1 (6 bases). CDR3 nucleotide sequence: TGCGCCAGCAGCTTACAGGGAGAACATAATTCACCCCTCCACTTT. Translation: CASSLQGEHNSPLHF. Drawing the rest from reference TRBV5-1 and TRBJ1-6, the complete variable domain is KAGVTQTPRYLIKTRGQQVTLSCSPISGHRSVSWYQQTPGQGLQFLFEYFSETQRNKGNFPGRFSGRQFSNSRSEMNVSTLELGDSALYLCASSLQGEHNSPLHFGNGTRLTVT.